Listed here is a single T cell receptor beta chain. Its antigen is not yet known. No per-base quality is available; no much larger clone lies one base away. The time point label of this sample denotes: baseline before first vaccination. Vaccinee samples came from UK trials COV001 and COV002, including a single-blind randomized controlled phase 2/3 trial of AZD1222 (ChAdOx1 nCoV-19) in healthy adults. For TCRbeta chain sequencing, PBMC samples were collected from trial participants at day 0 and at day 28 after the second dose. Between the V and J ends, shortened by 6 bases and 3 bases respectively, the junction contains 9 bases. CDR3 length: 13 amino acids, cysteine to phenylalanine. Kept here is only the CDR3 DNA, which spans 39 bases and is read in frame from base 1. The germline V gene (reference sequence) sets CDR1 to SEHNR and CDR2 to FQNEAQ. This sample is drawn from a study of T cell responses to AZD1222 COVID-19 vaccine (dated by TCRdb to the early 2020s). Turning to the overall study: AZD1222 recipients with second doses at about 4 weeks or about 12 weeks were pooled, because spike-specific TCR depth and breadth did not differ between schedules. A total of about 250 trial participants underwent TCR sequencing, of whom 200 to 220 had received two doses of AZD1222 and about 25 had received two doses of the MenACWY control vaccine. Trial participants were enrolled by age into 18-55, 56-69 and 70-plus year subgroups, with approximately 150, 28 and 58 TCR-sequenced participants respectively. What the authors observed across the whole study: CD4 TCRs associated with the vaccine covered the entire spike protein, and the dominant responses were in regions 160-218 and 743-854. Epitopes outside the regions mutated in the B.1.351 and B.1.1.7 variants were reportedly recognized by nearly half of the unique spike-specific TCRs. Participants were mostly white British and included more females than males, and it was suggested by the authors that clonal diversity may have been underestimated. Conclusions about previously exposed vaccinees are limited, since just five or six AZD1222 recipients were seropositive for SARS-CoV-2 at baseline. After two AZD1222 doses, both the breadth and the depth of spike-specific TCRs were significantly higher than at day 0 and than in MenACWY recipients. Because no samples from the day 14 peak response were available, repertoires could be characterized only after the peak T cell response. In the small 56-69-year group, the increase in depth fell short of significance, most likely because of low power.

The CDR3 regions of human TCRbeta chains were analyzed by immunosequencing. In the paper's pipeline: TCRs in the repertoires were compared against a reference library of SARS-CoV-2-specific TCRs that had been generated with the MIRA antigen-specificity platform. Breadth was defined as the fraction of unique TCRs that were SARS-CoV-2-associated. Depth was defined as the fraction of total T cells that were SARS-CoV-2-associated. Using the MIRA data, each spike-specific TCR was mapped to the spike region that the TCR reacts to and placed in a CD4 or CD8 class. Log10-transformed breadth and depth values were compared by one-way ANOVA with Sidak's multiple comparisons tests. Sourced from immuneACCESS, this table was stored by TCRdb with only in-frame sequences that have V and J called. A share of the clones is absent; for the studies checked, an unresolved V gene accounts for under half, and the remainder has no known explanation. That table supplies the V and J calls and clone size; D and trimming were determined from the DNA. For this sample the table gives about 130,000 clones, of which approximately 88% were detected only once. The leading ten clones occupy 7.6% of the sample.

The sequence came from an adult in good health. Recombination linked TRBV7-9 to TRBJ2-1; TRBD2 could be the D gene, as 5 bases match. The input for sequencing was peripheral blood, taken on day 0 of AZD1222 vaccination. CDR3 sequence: CASRDGLYNEQFF. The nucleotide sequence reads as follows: TGTGCCAGCAGGGACGGACTCTACAATGAGCAGTTCTTC. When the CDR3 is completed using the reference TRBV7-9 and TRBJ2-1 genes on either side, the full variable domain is DTGVSQNPRHKITKRGQNVTFRCDPISEHNRLYWYRQTLGQGPEFLTYFQNEAQLEKSRLLSDRFSAERPKGSFSTLEIQRTEQGDSAMYLCASRDGLYNEQFFGPGTRLTVL.